Listed here are 20 T cell receptor beta chains from one sample, sequenced in a study of T cell responses to AZD1222 COVID-19 vaccine. The table came from immunoSEQ multiplex PCR; TCRdb's copy has only in-frame clones and leaves some out. The sample has 90,000 to 120,000 clones; roughly nine tenths are singletons. The material was peripheral blood, obtained on day 0 of AZD1222 vaccination. These receptors were obtained from an adult in good health.

Here the CDR3 DNA reads TGTGCCAGCACCGGAGGCGGGTTTACCGGAAACACCATATATTTT. This sequence encodes CASTGGGFTGNTIYF. V and J are TRBV3-1 (or the pseudogene TRBV3-2) and TRBJ1-3; D not certain. The V end lost 7 bases, the J end lost 4 bases, and 17 bases lay between the germline ends. The CDR3 is 15 amino acids. In germline, CDR1 is LGHDT, CDR2 YNNKEL (reference sequence).

The rearrangement joins TRBV7-9 to TRBJ2-2; 8 bases fit TRBD1. CDR1 is SEHNR, CDR2 FQNEAQ, per germline (reference sequence). The CDR3 loop spans 14 amino acids. V shed 5 bases, J shed 3 bases, and the junction held 2 bases outside the gene matches. The DNA for the CDR3 is TGTGCCAGCAGCCCGGACAGGGACACCGGGGAGCTGTTTTTT. Translating it yields CASSPDRDTGELFF.

This chain connects TRBV12-5 to TRBJ2-2, with 9 bases fitting TRBD1. CDR1 is LGHNT, CDR2 FRNRAP, per germline. The CDR3 covers 16 residues. V lost 4 bases and J lost 5; bases outside the gene matches: 8. The CDR3 loop is CASGSGQGGNTGELFF. CDR3 bases: TGTGCTAGTGGTTCGGGACAGGGAGGTAATACCGGGGAGCTGTTTTTT.

V and J are TRBV5-6 and TRBJ2-5, with D maybe TRBD1 (6 bases). V lost 3 bases and J lost 3, with 9 bases in between. The CDR3 contains 13 residues. Germline V gene lookup returns CDR1 SGHDT and CDR2 YYEEEE. As DNA, the CDR3 is TGTGCCAGCAGCTCTACAGGGAAAGAGACCCAGTACTTC. This codes for CASSSTGKETQYF.

The chain carries TRBV18 and TRBJ1-1; 9 positions match TRBD1. With 4 bases clipped from V and 5 bases from J, the junction kept 11 bases outside the gene matches. This CDR3 region has 16 residues. Germline CDR1 is KGHSH and CDR2 is LQKENI. CDR3 amino acids: CASSLTSGTGLTEAFF. The CDR3 region has the DNA TGTGCCAGCTCACTAACTAGCGGGACAGGGTTGACTGAAGCTTTCTTT.

The chain carries TRBV29-1 and TRBJ2-3, with 7 bases that match TRBD1. The CDR3 has 15 residues. The V gene end was trimmed by 7 bases and the J gene end by 3 bases; junction bases not matched to a gene: 13. CDR1 and CDR2 from the germline V gene are SQVTM and ANQGSEA. CDR3 sequence reads: CSARTGRTLTDTQYF. In DNA form, the CDR3 reads TGCAGCGCCCGGACAGGACGAACCCTAACAGATACGCAGTATTTT.

This chain links TRBV13 with TRBJ2-1; 9 bases align to TRBD1. Germline assignment: CDR1 PRHDT and CDR2 FYEKMQ (reference sequence). V gave up 4 bases and J gave up 4 bases; unmatched junction bases: 8. The CDR3 spans 16 residues. CDR3 sequence (DNA): TGTGCCAGCAGCTCTCCCGGGACAGGGTTATACAATGAGCAGTTCTTC. It yields the protein CASSSPGTGLYNEQFF.

The J gene is TRBJ1-1, the V gene TRBV28; TRBD1 agrees at 7 bases. The trim removed 2 bases at V and 0 bases at J, leaving 3 bases unmatched. This CDR3 is built from 15 residues. Looked up from germline, CDR1 is MDHEN and CDR2 is SYDVKM. The CDR3 spells CASSLQGVLNTEAFF. The CDR3 coding sequence is TGTGCCAGCAGTTTACAGGGGGTGCTGAACACTGAAGCTTTCTTT.

This clone has a single count. This rearrangement joins TRBV5-1 to TRBJ1-3; TRBD1 matches 9 bases. Per the germline V gene, CDR1 is SGHRS and CDR2 is YFSETQ. This CDR3 contains 14 residues. The V gene end was trimmed by 4 bases and the J gene end by 6 bases; junction bases not matched to a gene: 5. The CDR3 spells CASSPGQGSNTIYF. CDR3 in DNA: TGCGCCAGCAGCCCGGGACAGGGCTCAAACACCATATATTTT. Full variable domain (missing parts from reference TRBV5-1 and TRBJ1-3): KAGVTQTPRYLIKTRGQQVTLSCSPISGHRSVSWYQQTPGQGLQFLFEYFSETQRNKGNFPGRFSGRQFSNSRSEMNVSTLELGDSALYLCASSPGQGSNTIYFGEGSWLTVV.

The J gene is TRBJ2-6, the V gene TRBV7-2; possibly TRBD2 for D (6 bases). The germline V gene has CDR1 SGHTA and CDR2 FQGNSA. CDR3 length: 15 residues. Trimming cost V 5 bases and J 0 bases, with 8 bases left between them. The CDR3 loop is CASSPGGSGANVLTF. Here the CDR3 DNA reads TGTGCCAGCAGCCCCGGGGGCTCTGGGGCCAACGTCCTGACTTTC. Variable domain in full (rest from reference TRBV7-2 and TRBJ2-6): GAGVSQSPSNKVTEKGKDVELRCDPISGHTALYWYRQSLGQGLEFLIYFQGNSAPDKSGLPSDRFSAERTGGSVSTLTIQRTQQEDSAVYLCASSPGGSGANVLTFGAGSRLTVL.

The chain uses TRBV5-1 and TRBJ1-1, with a possible D match to TRBD1 (6 bases). There are 15 residues in the CDR3. V shed 5 bases and J shed 0 bases, with 14 bases lying between them. Germline V CDR1 and CDR2: SGHRS, YFSETQ. CDR3 coding DNA: TGCGCCAGCAGTATCCGAGGGGGGGTGAACACTGAAGCTTTCTTT. Translating gives CASSIRGGVNTEAFF.

J is TRBJ1-2 and V is TRBV15; the D is unclear. Germline-derived CDR1 and CDR2 are LNHNV and YYDKDF (reference sequence). This CDR3 comprises 15 residues. V shed 4 bases and J shed 8 bases, with 20 bases lying between them. CDR3: CATSNKVDSSQGYTF. The CDR3 coding sequence is TGTGCCACCAGCAATAAGGTTGACTCTTCTCAGGGCTACACCTTC.

This sequence joins TRBV2 and TRBJ2-1, with 11 positions matching TRBD2. The CDR3 has 14 residues. CDR1 is SNHLY and CDR2 is FYNNEI in the germline V gene. V gave up 5 bases and J gave up 8 bases; unmatched junction bases: 5. For the CDR3, the DNA is TGTGCCAGCAGTCTAGCGGGAGGAGTCGATGAGCAGTTCTTC. It yields the protein CASSLAGGVDEQFF.

The CDR3 DNA reads as TGTGCCAGCAGCTTACTTCAACCCTACAATGAGCAGTTCTTC. Its protein is CASSLLQPYNEQFF. This chain connects TRBV7-2 to TRBJ2-1; D gene unclear. This CDR3 contains 14 residues. Germline V gene lookup returns CDR1 SGHTA and CDR2 FQGNSA. Trimming removed 2 bases at V and 2 bases at J, with 7 bases between.

The V gene is TRBV18, the J gene TRBJ1-1; unclear D gene. Deletions cut 0 bases from V and 1 base from J, with 12 bases between. CDR3 length equals 16 residues. In germline, CDR1 is KGHSH, CDR2 LQKENI. The CDR3 region has the DNA TGTGCCAGCTCACCACCGGTGCGGGAGTGGAACACTGAAGCTTTCTTT. Translating it yields CASSPPVREWNTEAFF.

The V gene is TRBV7-3, the J gene TRBJ2-7, with D hard to call. The CDR3 is made up of 14 amino acids. The germline V gene has CDR1 SGHTA and CDR2 FQGTGA. V was cut by 1 base and J by 0 bases, with 7 bases left in between. CDR3 loop: CASSLSSNSYEQYF. As DNA, the CDR3 is TGTGCCAGCAGCTTAAGCTCTAACTCCTACGAGCAGTACTTC.

This clone was found once. V and J are TRBV7-2 and TRBJ1-2, with 8 positions matching TRBD1. J lost 0 bases, V lost 5 bases, and 8 bases had no gene match. This CDR3 is built from 16 residues. Germline V lookup: CDR1 SGHTA, CDR2 FQGNSA. CDR3 amino acids: CASSKVAGGSNYGYTF. The CDR3 DNA sequence: TGTGCCAGCAGCAAGGTGGCAGGGGGCTCTAACTATGGCTACACCTTC.

This clone occurred once. The rearrangement links TRBV11-2 to TRBJ2-3, with a possible D match to TRBD2 (7 bases). The CDR3 is 14 amino acids. V lost 3 bases and J lost 11, with 18 bases in between. Germline CDR1 reads SGHAT; CDR2 reads FQNNGV. The CDR3 DNA sequence: TGTGCCAGCAGCTTTAGTGGGGGGGCTTCTATGCAGTATTTT. This sequence encodes CASSFSGGASMQYF.

The chain is built from TRBV6-1 and TRBJ2-5; 8 positions agree with TRBD2. The trim removed 2 bases at V and 4 bases at J, leaving 6 bases unmatched. The germline CDR1 and CDR2 sequences are MNHNS and SASEGT. This CDR3 comprises 15 residues. Written as DNA, the CDR3 is TGTGCCAGCAGTGAAAACCGGGGGGGCGCAGAGACCCAGTACTTC. Protein sequence: CASSENRGGAETQYF.

This rearrangement joins TRBV11-3 to TRBJ1-3; D is possibly TRBD1 (6 bases). Looked up from germline, CDR1 is SGHNT and CDR2 is YENEEA. V shed 5 bases and J shed 6 bases, with 20 bases lying between them. CDR3 size: 16 residues. The CDR3 DNA follows: TGTGCCAGCAGCCCCGAGGGGGGATTGAGCGCAAACACCATATATTTT. It is translated as CASSPEGGLSANTIYF.